This T cell receptor (beta chain) was recorded in a study of blood T cell repertoires in COVID-19 (dated by TCRdb to the early 2020s). With regard to the full study: Collaborator samples came from the United States, Italy and Spain and covered acute and convalescent phases of COVID-19. The prospective study material was composed of cDNA or gDNA derived from T cells, B-cell-depleted T cells, or PBMCs. Subjects who had been exposed to COVID-19, were actively infected with it, or had recovered from it provided the deeply sampled blood TCRbeta repertoires that made up the dataset. A freely available public database, intended as a resource for researchers studying the immune response to SARS-CoV-2, is where the repertoires were released. Samples were obtained from the ongoing ImmuneRACE study (first 160 participants) and from over 1,000 subjects provided by 6 global collaborators. Nearly every sample came with metadata listing a de-identified subject ID, COVID-19 status, age in years and sex. Where available, HLA class I and class II types were obtained from metadata supplied by the sample provider rather than from assay-based typing. The paper's findings and limits, for the study overall: Clinical and demographic metadata were provided uncurated, with the amount varying by source and participant.

Collaborating institutions collected whole blood in K2EDTA tubes following their own protocols. For TCRbeta analysis, collaborators shipped samples as frozen whole blood, isolated PBMCs, or DNA extracted from either of those sample types. The germline V gene (reference sequence) yields LNHDA for CDR1 and SQIVND for CDR2. Including cysteine and phenylalanine, the CDR3 has 19 amino acids. Only the CDR3 DNA stays, 57 bases, in frame from base 1. V was cut back by 4 bases and J by 1 base, leaving a gap of 25 bases between them. A remark on this clone: Its antigen target is currently unknown. No much larger clonotype is one base removed from it; base qualities were not supplied.

TCRbeta CDR3 regions were amplified from genomic DNA using the immunoSEQ Assay, a bias-controlled multiplex PCR. As for the original processing: The number of nucleated cells in each sample was estimated from the amplification of reference gene primers within the assay. Sequence reads were collapsed and filtered to measure the absolute abundance of every unique TCRbeta CDR3 rearrangement. Productive Simpson clonality was computed per sample as the square root of Simpson's diversity index over productive rearrangements. What TCRdb holds here is the immuneACCESS table cut down to in-frame rearrangements. Part of the clones is not present; checked against another copy, under half of the missing clones reflect an unresolved V gene, and the others are unexplained. That table furnishes V, J and clone size, whereas the DNA furnished D and trimming. Counted in this sample were about 81,000 clones; about four fifths of them appeared once. The ten largest clones represent around 7.2% of the sample.

The clonotype comes from a human donor in a cohort sampled during active COVID-19. Sample: peripheral blood. The chain links TRBV19 with TRBJ1-1, with the D gene not confidently named. The CDR3 reads CASSTKLMRAPAANTEAFF. The DNA reads as follows: TGTGCCAGTAGTACGAAACTGATGAGGGCCCCCGCGGCGAACACTGAAGCTTTCTTT.